Presented here are 28 T cell receptor beta chains from one specimen sequenced in a study of response to subunit inactivated influenza vaccine. TCRdb ran MiXCR on the RT-PCR reads and lists one entry per CDR3 protein. Of about 540,000 distinct CDR3 sequences listed, roughly 25% are singletons. These same data were also listed under a study on T cells expressing NK-cell markers. That study reports: UMI-tagged 5'RACE template switching yielded the TCR beta cDNA.

The specimen was CD4+ T cells sorted from PBMCs, collected 12 days after vaccination. The receptors were sampled from a man aged 45-60 years who received an inactivated influenza vaccine.

In this sample, this clonotype turned up many times. This chain links TRBV7-7 with TRBJ2-5; D may be TRBD1 (6 bases). With 5 bases removed from V and 5 bases from J, the gap between germline ends came to 18 bases. CDR1 is SSHAT and CDR2 is FNYEAQ in the germline V gene (reference sequence). The CDR3 has 15 residues. Here the CDR3 DNA reads TGTGCCAGCAGCAGTGGTAGGCAGGGGAAGGAGACCCAGTACTTC. It translates to CASSSGRQGKETQYF.

This clonotype has only a few counts. The rearrangement joins TRBV6-1 to TRBJ1-6, with TRBD1 matching 7 bases. The trim removed 7 bases at V and 3 bases at J, leaving 3 bases unmatched. Germline V gives CDR1 MNHNS, CDR2 SASEGT. The CDR3 is 14 amino acids. CDR3 DNA sequence: TGTGCCAGCAAAGGACAGGACTATAATTCACCCCTCCACTTT. It yields the protein CASKGQDYNSPLHF.

This chain joins TRBV7-6 and TRBJ2-1; D may be TRBD2 (5 bases). The V end was cut by 5 bases, the J end by 2 bases, with 16 bases between. Per the germline V gene, CDR1 is SGHVS and CDR2 is FNYEAQ. The CDR3 runs 16 residues. CDR3 amino acids: CASSPALVTTYNEQFF. The CDR3 nucleotides are TGTGCCAGCAGCCCCGCGTTGGTGACTACCTACAATGAGCAGTTCTTC.

Note on this clonotype: Its ends do not fully match the called genes, so a read error is possible. This chain joins TRBV5-6 and TRBJ2-3; 9 bases are a match to TRBD2. The CDR3 has 13 residues. Germline assignment: CDR1 SGHDT and CDR2 YYEEEE. Here the CDR3 DNA reads TGTGCCAGCAGCTCACAATCCGGGACTAGCAAGCATTTT. Translating it yields CASSSQSGTSKHF.

This clonotype was observed a few times. The CDR3 region is CASNDGGGTEAFF. In DNA form, the CDR3 reads TGCGCCAGCAACGACGGCGGGGGCACTGAAGCTTTCTTT. This chain links TRBV5-1 with TRBJ1-1, with a possible D match to TRBD1 (5 bases). Germline values: CDR1 SGHRS, CDR2 YFSETQ. Between the trimmed V and J ends, which lost 6 bases and 4 bases, there was a span of 13 bases. This CDR3 has 13 amino acids. Using reference TRBV5-1 and TRBJ1-1 for the parts outside the CDR3, the full variable domain is KAGVTQTPRYLIKTRGQQVTLSCSPISGHRSVSWYQQTPGQGLQFLFEYFSETQRNKGNFPGRFSGRQFSNSRSEMNVSTLELGDSALYLCASNDGGGTEAFFGQGTRLTVV.

This chain joins TRBV5-1 and TRBJ1-2; possible D gene TRBD1, 6 bases. Looked up from germline, CDR1 is SGHRS and CDR2 is YFSETQ. Trimming removed 4 bases at V and 10 bases at J, with 20 bases between. The CDR3 extends over 14 amino acids. CDR3 DNA sequence: TGCGCCAGCAGCCCGGGACAAGGGACTATGCACTACACCTTC. It translates to CASSPGQGTMHYTF. The whole variable domain, remainder taken from reference TRBV5-1 and TRBJ1-2, is KAGVTQTPRYLIKTRGQQVTLSCSPISGHRSVSWYQQTPGQGLQFLFEYFSETQRNKGNFPGRFSGRQFSNSRSEMNVSTLELGDSALYLCASSPGQGTMHYTFGSGTRLTVV.

This clonotype appeared a few times. The chain has TRBV28 and TRBJ1-2; D possibly corresponds to TRBD1 (5 bases). The CDR3 sequence is 15 residues long. Trimming left V 3 bases short and J 4 bases short, with 15 bases between. Germline V gene sequence: CDR1 MDHEN, CDR2 SYDVKM. The DNA for the CDR3 is TGTGCCAGCAGTTTGTATGTATCTGGGGGCTATGGCTACACCTTC. It specifies CASSLYVSGGYGYTF.

A word on this clonotype: An end of the junction differs from the germline gene, which may be a read error. The chain employs TRBV4-2 and TRBJ2-7; 9 bases are shared with TRBD1. This CDR3 is 15 amino acids long. Germline CDR1 LGHNA, CDR2 YNFKEQ. The CDR3 DNA reads TGTGCCAGCAGCCAAGTGTCGGGACAGGGCTACGAGAAGTACTTC. Translation gives CASSQVSGQGYEKYF.

This CDR3 is CASSEGAAPGGKNIQYF. The CDR3 bases are TGCGCCAGCAGCGAGGGGGCGGCTCCAGGGGGCAAAAACATTCAGTACTTC. The chain recombines TRBV5-1 with TRBJ2-4, with 7 bases identical to TRBD1. Per germline, CDR1 SGHRS and CDR2 YFSETQ. J gave up 3 bases and V 4 bases, and 13 bases lay outside the gene matches. There are 17 residues in the CDR3.

The rearrangement links TRBV9 to TRBJ2-1, with TRBD2 matching 7 bases. This CDR3 comprises 15 residues. Germline CDR1 SGDLS, CDR2 YYNGEE. J gave up 3 bases and V 1 base, and 4 bases lay outside the gene matches. CDR3 region: CASSVSGVVYNEQFF. As DNA, the CDR3 is TGTGCCAGCAGCGTAAGCGGGGTCGTCTACAATGAGCAGTTCTTC. The full variable domain, completed using reference TRBV9 and TRBJ2-1, is DSGVTQTPKHLITATGQRVTLRCSPRSGDLSVYWYQQSLDQGLQFLIQYYNGEERAKGNILERFSAQQFPDLHSELNLSSLELGDSALYFCASSVSGVVYNEQFFGPGTRLTVL.

The chain has TRBV6-1 and TRBJ2-7; no clear D. V was trimmed by 3 bases and J by 0 bases, leaving 12 bases between them. This CDR3 comprises 15 residues. The germline gives CDR1 MNHNS, CDR2 SASEGT. CDR3 in amino acids: CASSDVAVSSYEQYF. In DNA, the CDR3 is TGTGCCAGCAGTGATGTGGCAGTCAGCTCCTACGAGCAGTACTTC.

J is TRBJ2-5 and V is TRBV15; possible D gene TRBD1, 5 bases. Germline V gene sequence: CDR1 LNHNV, CDR2 YYDKDF (reference sequence). V dropped 3 bases and J dropped 2 bases, with 7 bases sitting between them. CDR3 length equals 13 residues. CDR3 amino acids: CATSRDIQETQYF. The CDR3 DNA sequence: TGTGCCACCAGCAGGGACATACAAGAGACCCAGTACTTC.

This clonotype was observed a handful of times. V gene TRBV7-3 combines with J gene TRBJ2-5; D is perhaps TRBD1 (5 bases). CDR1 and CDR2 from the germline V gene are SGHTA and FQGTGA. The CDR3 totals 13 residues. Trimming shortened V by 5 bases and J by 4 bases, and 11 bases separated the two germline ends. DNA of the CDR3: TGTGCCAGCAGCCGAACCACAGGAGAGACCCAGTACTTC. Translated, it gives CASSRTTGETQYF. The variable domain in full, completed from reference TRBV7-3 and TRBJ2-5, reads GAGVSQTPSNKVTEKGKYVELRCDPISGHTALYWYRQSLGQGPEFLIYFQGTGAADDSGLPNDRFFAVRPEGSVSTLKIQRTERGDSAVYLCASSRTTGETQYFGPGTRLLVL.

The chain employs TRBV27 and TRBJ2-5; the match to TRBD1 covers 7 bases. V shed 2 bases, J shed 4 bases, and the junction held 7 bases outside the gene matches. Germline loops: CDR1 MNHEY, CDR2 SMNVEV (reference sequence). There are 15 residues in the CDR3. CDR3 sequence reads: CASSLTSRQGETQYF. The DNA of the CDR3 is TGTGCCAGCAGTTTAACTAGTCGACAGGGAGAGACCCAGTACTTC.

This clonotype was counted a few times. J is TRBJ2-5 and V is TRBV7-2, with D possibly TRBD1 on 6 matching bases. Trimming pared 4 bases from V and 2 bases from J, leaving 11 bases between. CDR3 length: 14 amino acids. Germline V gene sequence: CDR1 SGHTA, CDR2 FQGNSA. The CDR3 DNA reads TGTGCCAGCAGCTGGACGAGGGGGCAAGAGACCCAGTACTTC. This gives the protein CASSWTRGQETQYF.

This clonotype has at least ten counts. The rearrangement links TRBV3-1 to TRBJ1-1; no clear D. V dropped 7 bases and J dropped 4 bases, with 16 bases sitting between them. CDR1 and CDR2 (germline): LGHDT, YNNKEL (reference sequence). This CDR3 region has 14 residues. CDR3 in DNA: TGTGCCAGCACCCCAAGCGTGGAGAGCACTGAAGCTTTCTTT. Protein product: CASTPSVESTEAFF. The full variable domain, in which reference TRBV3-1 and TRBJ1-1 provide the parts outside the CDR3, is DTAVSQTPKYLVTQMGNDKSIKCEQNLGHDTMYWYKQDSKKFLKIMFSYNNKELIINETVPNRFSPKSPDKAHLNLHINSLELGDSAVYFCASTPSVESTEAFFGQGTRLTVV.

This clonotype was observed a few times. J is TRBJ2-7 and V is TRBV5-1, with 13 bases matching TRBD2. Germline-derived CDR1 and CDR2 are SGHRS and YFSETQ. With 3 bases clipped from V and 5 bases from J, the junction kept 5 bases outside the gene matches. The CDR3 loop spans 15 amino acids. Written as DNA, the CDR3 is TGCGCCAGCAGCTCCGGACTAGCGGGAGAAGACGAGCAGTACTTC. Its translation: CASSSGLAGEDEQYF.

This clonotype was recorded a few times. The J gene is TRBJ1-1, the V gene TRBV28; 8 bases agree with TRBD1. The CDR3 spans 13 residues. Germline CDR1 and CDR2: MDHEN and SYDVKM. With 9 bases clipped from V and 0 bases from J, the junction kept 3 bases outside the gene matches. The CDR3 nucleotides read TGTGCCAGTGAGGGACAGGTGAACACTGAAGCTTTCTTT. Protein: CASEGQVNTEAFF.

The J gene is TRBJ1-1, the V gene TRBV7-9; unclear D gene. The germline V gene encodes CDR1 SEHNR and CDR2 FQNEAQ (reference sequence). Trimming removed 5 bases at V and 4 bases at J, with 11 bases between. This CDR3 contains 13 residues. DNA for the CDR3: TGTGCCAGCAGCCCCCAGGCGGGCACTGAAGCTTTCTTT. Protein sequence: CASSPQAGTEAFF. Together with reference TRBV7-9 and TRBJ1-1, the CDR3 gives the full variable domain: DTGVSQNPRHKITKRGQNVTFRCDPISEHNRLYWYRQTLGQGPEFLTYFQNEAQLEKSRLLSDRFSAERPKGSFSTLEIQRTEQGDSAMYLCASSPQAGTEAFFGQGTRLTVV.

This clonotype was detected a few times. The rearrangement uses TRBV28 and TRBJ2-1, with 8 bases fitting TRBD2. The CDR3 is 15 residues long. Germline V gene sequence: CDR1 MDHEN, CDR2 SYDVKM. Germline trimming cut 6 bases from V and 7 bases from J; bases unmatched to any gene: 11. CDR3 sequence (DNA): TGTGCCAGCAGCCCGGGACTAGTTACGGGGAATGAGCAGTTCTTC. It specifies CASSPGLVTGNEQFF.

The chain's CDR3 is CSVGVTGSYEQYF. CDR3 DNA sequence: TGCAGCGTTGGAGTGACAGGCTCCTACGAGCAGTACTTC. The chain employs TRBV29-1 and TRBJ2-7; possible D gene TRBD1, 6 bases. Germline V gene lookup returns CDR1 SQVTM and CDR2 ANQGSEA. Trimming cost V 4 bases and J 0 bases, with 10 bases left between them. This CDR3 has 13 residues.

This chain connects TRBV5-1 to TRBJ2-2, with 8 bases fitting TRBD2. The CDR3 loop spans 15 amino acids. Germline V gene data show CDR1 as SGHRS and CDR2 as YFSETQ. With 1 base clipped from V and 6 bases from J, the junction kept 5 bases outside the gene matches. DNA for the CDR3: TGCGCCAGCAGCTTGTCCAGCGGGAGTTCCGGGGAGCTGTTTTTT. Protein: CASSLSSGSSGELFF.

The gene calls are TRBV11-2 and TRBJ2-1; no reliable D call. The CDR3 is 14 amino acids. V was clipped by 3 bases and J by 0 bases, with 6 bases between them. Germline V lookup: CDR1 SGHAT, CDR2 FQNNGV. CDR3 loop: CASSLAISYNEQFF. CDR3 nucleotide sequence: TGTGCCAGCAGCTTGGCAATCTCCTACAATGAGCAGTTCTTC.

The chain combines TRBV5-1 with TRBJ2-3, with TRBD1 matching 7 bases. Trimming removed 4 bases from V and 5 bases from J; junction bases left unmatched: 10. The CDR3 is made up of 15 amino acids. Germline V gene sequence: CDR1 SGHRS, CDR2 YFSETQ. CDR3 in DNA: TGCGCCAGCAGCCCTATAAACGACAGGGTAGATACGCAGTATTTT. This sequence encodes CASSPINDRVDTQYF. The variable domain in full, with the rest retrieved from reference TRBV5-1 and TRBJ2-3, is KAGVTQTPRYLIKTRGQQVTLSCSPISGHRSVSWYQQTPGQGLQFLFEYFSETQRNKGNFPGRFSGRQFSNSRSEMNVSTLELGDSALYLCASSPINDRVDTQYFGPGTRLTVL.

The chain recombines TRBV20-1 with TRBJ1-1, with D possibly matching TRBD1 (5 bases). The germline V and J ends were trimmed by 3 bases and 2 bases, with 10 bases remaining between them. This CDR3 contains 13 residues. Germline V gene sequence: CDR1 DFQATT, CDR2 SNEGSKA (reference sequence). The CDR3 here is CSARGPGNTEAFF. Here the CDR3 DNA reads TGCAGTGCTAGGGGACCGGGTAACACTGAAGCTTTCTTT.

This clonotype was found a few times. V gene TRBV3-1 combines with J gene TRBJ1-6, with 8 bases lining up with TRBD1. This CDR3 region has 13 residues. From germline, CDR1 is LGHDT and CDR2 YNNKEL (reference sequence). The V and J ends lost 1 base and 13 bases, in that order; junction bases with no gene match: 3. In nucleotides, the CDR3 is TGTGCCAGCAGCCAAGGTCAGGGGGCTCCCCTCCACTTT. Translation gives CASSQGQGAPLHF.

This clonotype was found many times. The chain combines TRBV29-1 with TRBJ2-7, with 8 bases identical to TRBD1. The CDR3 is made up of 15 amino acids. V shed 0 bases and J 2 bases; nucleotides not matched to a gene: 6. Per germline, CDR1 SQVTM and CDR2 ANQGSEA. CDR3 nucleotide sequence: TGCAGCGTTGAAGATCCCCGGACAGGGCCCTACGAGCAGTACTTC. As protein: CSVEDPRTGPYEQYF.

The sample holds a few counts of this clonotype. The CDR3: CASSVNNYRSRGTDTQYF. CDR3 nucleotide sequence: TGTGCCAGCAGCGTAAACAACTACCGATCAAGGGGCACAGATACGCAGTATTTT. The chain couples TRBV9 to TRBJ2-3; D not certain. V lost 1 base and J lost 1, with 19 bases in between. Germline CDR1 reads SGDLS; CDR2 reads YYNGEE. The CDR3 covers 18 residues. Full variable domain (missing parts from reference TRBV9 and TRBJ2-3): DSGVTQTPKHLITATGQRVTLRCSPRSGDLSVYWYQQSLDQGLQFLIQYYNGEERAKGNILERFSAQQFPDLHSELNLSSLELGDSALYFCASSVNNYRSRGTDTQYFGPGTRLTVL.